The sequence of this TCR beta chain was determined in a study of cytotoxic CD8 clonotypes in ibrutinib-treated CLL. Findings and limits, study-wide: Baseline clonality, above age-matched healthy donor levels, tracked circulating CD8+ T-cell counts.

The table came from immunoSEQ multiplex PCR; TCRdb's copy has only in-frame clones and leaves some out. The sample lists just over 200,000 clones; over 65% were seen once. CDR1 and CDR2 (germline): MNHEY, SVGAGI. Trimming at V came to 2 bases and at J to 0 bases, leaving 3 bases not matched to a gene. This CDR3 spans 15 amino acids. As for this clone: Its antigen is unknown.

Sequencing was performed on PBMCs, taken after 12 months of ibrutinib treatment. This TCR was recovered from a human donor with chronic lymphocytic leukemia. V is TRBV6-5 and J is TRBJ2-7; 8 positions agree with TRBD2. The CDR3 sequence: CASSYATSDSYEQYF. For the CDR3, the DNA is TGTGCCAGCAGTTACGCGACTAGCGACTCCTACGAGCAGTACTTC.